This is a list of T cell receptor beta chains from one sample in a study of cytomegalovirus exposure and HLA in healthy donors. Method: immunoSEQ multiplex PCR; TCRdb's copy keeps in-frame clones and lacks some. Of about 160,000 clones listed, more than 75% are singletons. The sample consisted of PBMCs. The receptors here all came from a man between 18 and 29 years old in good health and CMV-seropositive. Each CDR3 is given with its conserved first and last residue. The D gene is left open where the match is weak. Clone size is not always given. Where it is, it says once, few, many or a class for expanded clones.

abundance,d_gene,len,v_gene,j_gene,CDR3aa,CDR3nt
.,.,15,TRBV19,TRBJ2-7,CASSTAGSRSYEQYF,TGTGCCAGTAGTACCGCCGGGTCCCGCTCCTACGAGCAGTACTTC
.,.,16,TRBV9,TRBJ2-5,CASSPTPVIEQETQYF,TGTGCCAGCAGCCCAACCCCAGTGATTGAACAAGAGACCCAGTACTTC
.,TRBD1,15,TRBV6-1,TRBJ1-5,CASGTGIGGNQPQHF,TGTGCCAGCGGGACAGGGATTGGGGGCAATCAGCCCCAGCATTTT
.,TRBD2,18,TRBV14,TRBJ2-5,CASSQGTSGGIFQETQYF,TGTGCCAGCAGCCAAGGGACTAGCGGGGGAATTTTCCAAGAGACCCAGTACTTC
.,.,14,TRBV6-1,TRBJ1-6,CASSGHQLNSPLHF,TGTGCCAGCAGCGGACACCAGCTTAATTCACCCCTCCACTTT
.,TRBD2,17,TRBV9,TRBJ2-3,CASSVEGGGAGTDTQYF,TGTGCCAGCAGCGTAGAAGGCGGGGGGGCCGGCACAGATACGCAGTATTTT
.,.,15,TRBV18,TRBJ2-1,CASSPPVGAPNEQFF,TGTGCCAGCTCCCCGCCAGTGGGGGCCCCCAATGAGCAGTTCTTC
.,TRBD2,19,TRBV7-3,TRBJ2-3,CASSPNPLYGGAGTDTQYF,TGTGCCAGCAGCCCCAACCCCCTTTACGGGGGGGCAGGAACAGATACGCAGTATTTT
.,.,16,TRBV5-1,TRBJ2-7,CASSLAGKNYAYEQYF,TGCGCCAGCAGCTTGGCCGGAAAGAACTATGCTTACGAGCAGTACTTC
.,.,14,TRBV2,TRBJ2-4,CASRDTLAKNIQYF,TGTGCCAGCAGGGACACCCTAGCCAAAAACATTCAGTACTTC
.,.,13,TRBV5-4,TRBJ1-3,CASMMSSGNTIYF,TGTGCCAGCATGATGAGCTCTGGAAACACCATATATTTT
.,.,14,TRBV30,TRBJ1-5,CAWSVKGFAQPQHF,TGTGCCTGGAGTGTAAAGGGGTTCGCTCAGCCCCAGCATTTT
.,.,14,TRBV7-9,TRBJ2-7,CASSPPGSSYEQYF,TGTGCCAGCAGCCCGCCCGGGTCCTCCTACGAGCAGTACTTC
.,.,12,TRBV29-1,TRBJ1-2,CSAPETVYGYTF,TGCAGCGCCCCAGAAACCGTCTATGGCTACACCTTC
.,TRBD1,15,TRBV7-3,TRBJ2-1,CASSEAGTGVNEQFF,TGTGCCAGCAGCGAGGCCGGGACAGGGGTTAATGAGCAGTTCTTC
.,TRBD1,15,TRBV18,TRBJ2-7,CASSRGQDKLNEQYF,TGTGCCAGCTCACGAGGACAGGATAAATTGAACGAGCAGTACTTC
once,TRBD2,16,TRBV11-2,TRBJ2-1,CASSSERGGRYNEQFF,TGTGCCAGCAGCTCCGAGCGGGGGGGCAGATACAATGAGCAGTTCTTC
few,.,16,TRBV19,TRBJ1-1,CASSPFARVGNTEAFF,TGTGCCAGTAGTCCTTTCGCCAGGGTTGGGAACACTGAAGCTTTCTTT
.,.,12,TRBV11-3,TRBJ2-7,CASSVYGLEQYF,TGTGCCAGCAGCGTCTATGGGCTCGAGCAGTACTTC
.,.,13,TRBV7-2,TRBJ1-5,CASSLESMQPQHF,TGTGCCAGCAGCTTAGAATCCATGCAGCCCCAGCATTTT
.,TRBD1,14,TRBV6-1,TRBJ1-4,CASSDRGFGEKLFF,TGTGCCAGCAGTGACAGGGGGTTCGGTGAAAAACTGTTTTTT
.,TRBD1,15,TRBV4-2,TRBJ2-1,CASSQPGQGYNEQFF,TGTGCCAGCAGCCAACCGGGACAGGGGTACAATGAGCAGTTCTTC
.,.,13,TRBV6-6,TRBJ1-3,CASSYSQGNTIYF,TGTGCCAGCAGTTACTCCCAGGGAAACACCATATATTTT
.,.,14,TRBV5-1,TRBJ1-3,CASSLGVSGNTIYF,TGCGCCAGCAGCTTGGGCGTCTCTGGAAACACCATATATTTT